The entry that follows covers one TCR beta chain sequence. The CDR3 is made up of 16 amino acids. In germline, CDR1 is MDHEN, CDR2 SYDVKM. The V end lost 5 bases, the J end lost 0 bases, and 16 bases lay between the germline ends. Libraries were prepared by immunoSEQ multiplex PCR; TCRdb keeps only in-frame clonotypes and omits some of them. Of over 55,000 clones listed, 82% are singletons. These data originate in a study of blood T cell repertoires in COVID-19. This clonotype originated in a woman aged 80 or over with acute or convalescent COVID-19. The chain employs TRBV28 and TRBJ1-1; a weak D match, TRBD1 (6 bases). The specimen sequenced was peripheral blood. Here the CDR3 reads CASSGVRGWMNTEAFF. As DNA, the CDR3 is TGTGCCAGCAGTGGGGTCAGGGGTTGGATGAACACTGAAGCTTTCTTT.